This T cell receptor beta chain was recovered during a study of shared clonotypes between healthy human individuals. As to this clone: This is likely an artifact of a read error, given a far larger clone one base away. In the same sample, other DNA sequences code for this CDR3.

Clones were sequenced by immunoSEQ multiplex PCR, and TCRdb holds only the in-frame ones, with some missing. Of approximately 470,000 clones detected, approximately 84% appear once; the ten largest clones hold roughly 13%. The germline CDR1 and CDR2 sequences are SEHNR and FQNEAQ (reference sequence). The CDR3 runs to 16 residues. The sequencing input was PBMCs. The V gene is TRBV7-9, the J gene TRBJ2-2; 8 positions agree with TRBD2. The TCR sequence derives from a middle-aged woman in good health. Some clones in this sample may be carry-over from other donors' samples. The CDR3 loop reads CASSHWGLGYTGELFF. The CDR3 nucleotides are TGTGCCAGCAGCCACTGGGGACTAGGGTACACCGGGGAGCTGTTTTTC.